This entry concerns a single TCR beta chain. Its antigen remains unknown. Primers for the PCR totalled 60 Vbeta and 13 Jbeta. Data came from immunoSEQ multiplex PCR; TCRdb stores just in-frame clones and leaves some out. The listing records 65,000 to 85,000 clones. This entry comes from a study of cytomegalovirus exposure and HLA in healthy donors. At the level of the study: A previous analysis identified approximately 120 million unique TCR beta sequences derived from roughly 180 million T cells.

The study's findings and limits: The investigators catalogued 150 to 200 TCR beta chains as cytomegalovirus-associated. In an earlier analysis, about 87% or about 30%: the productive usage of most TCR beta V segments.

The receptor's source is a female donor in good health and CMV-seropositive. Material: PBMCs.

This CDR3 is CASSWLMNTEAFF. CDR3 in DNA: TGTGCCAGTTCGTGGCTGATGAACACTGAAGCTTTCTTT. V and J are TRBV7-9 and TRBJ1-1; no reliable D call. This CDR3 has 13 residues. Trimming took 9 bases from V and 0 from J, leaving 11 bases between them. Germline-derived CDR1 and CDR2 are SEHNR and FQNEAQ (reference sequence).